This TCR beta chain was sequenced during a study of control samples from healthy donors and cancer patients. The CDR3 runs 14 residues. Germline V lookup: CDR1 MGHRA, CDR2 YSYEKL. Trimming cost V 0 bases and J 5 bases, with 11 bases left between them. Clones were read by immunoSEQ multiplex PCR, and TCRdb kept only the in-frame ones, dropping some. The sample holds roughly 51,000 clones, approximately 89% seen once. Sequenced material: PBMCs. J is TRBJ2-7 and V is TRBV4-1; D gene uncertain. This sequence was found in a man aged 40-49 years with colorectal cancer. CDR3 nucleotide sequence: TGCGCCAGCAGCCAAGAGGATGAAAGGGACGAGCAGTACTTC. Translation: CASSQEDERDEQYF.